This T cell receptor beta chain was retrieved from a study of CD8 T cells in ankylosing spondylitis. V gave up 4 bases and J gave up 2 bases; unmatched junction bases: 5. This CDR3 region has 17 residues. Germline lookup yields CDR1 MGHRA and CDR2 YSYEKL. Study results and limitations: There was a TCR beta motif, made of roughly eight highly homologous variants, that appeared characteristic of ankylosing spondylitis blood. The authors reported significant enrichment of disease-linked clones in matched ankylosing spondylitis synovial fluid.

Scientists made TCR beta libraries using quantitative 5'-RACE with molecular barcodes. Each CDR3 protein is one row after TCRdb ran MiXCR on the 5' RACE reads. Among about 700,000 distinct CDR3 sequences listed, around 17% were seen once. This clonotype has only a few counts. Its specificity is not known. The receptor was derived from a male donor with ankylosing spondylitis. The source material was blood, either unsorted or a sorted T cell fraction (not recorded which). V is TRBV4-1 and J is TRBJ2-7, with TRBD2 identical over 16 bases. This chain's CDR3 is CASSPGTSGGAAYEQYF. CDR3 DNA sequence: TGCGCCAGCAGCCCCGGGACTAGCGGGGGGGCGGCCTACGAGCAGTACTTC.